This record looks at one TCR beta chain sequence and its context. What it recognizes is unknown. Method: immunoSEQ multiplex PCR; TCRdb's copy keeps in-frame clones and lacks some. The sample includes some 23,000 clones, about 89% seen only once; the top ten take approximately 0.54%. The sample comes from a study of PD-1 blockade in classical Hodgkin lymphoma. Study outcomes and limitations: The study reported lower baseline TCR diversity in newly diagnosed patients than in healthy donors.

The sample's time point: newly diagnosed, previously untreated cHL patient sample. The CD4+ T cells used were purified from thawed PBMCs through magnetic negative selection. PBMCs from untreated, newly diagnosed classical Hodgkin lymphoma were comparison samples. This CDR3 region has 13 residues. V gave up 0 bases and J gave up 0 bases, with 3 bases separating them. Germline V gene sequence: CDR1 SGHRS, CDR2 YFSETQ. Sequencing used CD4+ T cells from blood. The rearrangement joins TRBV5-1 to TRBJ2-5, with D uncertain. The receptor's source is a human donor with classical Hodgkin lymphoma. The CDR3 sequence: CASSLAHQETQYF. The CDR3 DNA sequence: TGCGCCAGCAGCTTGGCCCACCAAGAGACCCAGTACTTC.